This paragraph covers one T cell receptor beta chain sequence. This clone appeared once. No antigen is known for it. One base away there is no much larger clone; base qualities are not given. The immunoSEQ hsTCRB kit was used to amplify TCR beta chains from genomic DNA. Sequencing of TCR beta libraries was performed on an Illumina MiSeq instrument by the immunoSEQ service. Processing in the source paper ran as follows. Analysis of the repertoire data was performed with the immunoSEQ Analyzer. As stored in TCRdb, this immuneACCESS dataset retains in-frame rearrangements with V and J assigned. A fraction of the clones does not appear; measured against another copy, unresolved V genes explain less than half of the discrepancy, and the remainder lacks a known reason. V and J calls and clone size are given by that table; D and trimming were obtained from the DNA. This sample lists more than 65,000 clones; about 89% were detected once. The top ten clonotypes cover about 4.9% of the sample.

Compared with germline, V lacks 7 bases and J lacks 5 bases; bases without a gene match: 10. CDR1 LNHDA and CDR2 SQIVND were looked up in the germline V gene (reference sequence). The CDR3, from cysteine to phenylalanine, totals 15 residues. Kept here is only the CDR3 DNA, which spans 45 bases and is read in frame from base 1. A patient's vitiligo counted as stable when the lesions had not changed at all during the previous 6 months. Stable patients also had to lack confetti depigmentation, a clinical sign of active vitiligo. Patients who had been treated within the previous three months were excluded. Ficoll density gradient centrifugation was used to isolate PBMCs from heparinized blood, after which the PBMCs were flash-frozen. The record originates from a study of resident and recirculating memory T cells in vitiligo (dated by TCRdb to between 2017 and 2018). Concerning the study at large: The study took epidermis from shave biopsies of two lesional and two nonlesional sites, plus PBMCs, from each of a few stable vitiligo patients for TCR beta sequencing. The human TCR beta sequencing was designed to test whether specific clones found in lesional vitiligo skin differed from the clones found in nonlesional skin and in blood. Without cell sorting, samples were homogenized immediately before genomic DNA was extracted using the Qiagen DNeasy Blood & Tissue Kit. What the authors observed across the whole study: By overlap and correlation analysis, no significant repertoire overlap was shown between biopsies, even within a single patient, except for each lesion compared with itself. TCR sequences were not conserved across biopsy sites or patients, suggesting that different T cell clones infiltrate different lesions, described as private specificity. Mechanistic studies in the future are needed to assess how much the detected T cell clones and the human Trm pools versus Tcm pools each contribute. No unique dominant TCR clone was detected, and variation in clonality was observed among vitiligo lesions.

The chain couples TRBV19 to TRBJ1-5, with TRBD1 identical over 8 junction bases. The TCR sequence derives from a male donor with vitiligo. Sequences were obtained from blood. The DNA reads TGTGCCAGTAACCCGGACAGGGCGTTGTATCAGCCCCAGCATTTT. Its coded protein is CASNPDRALYQPQHF.